This T cell receptor beta chain was retrieved from a study of blood T cell repertoires in COVID-19. Study background: The study drew acute and convalescent COVID-19 samples from the United States, Italy and Spain.

The CDR3 is made up of 13 amino acids. Germline V gene data show CDR1 as SGHTS and CDR2 as YDEGEE. V was shortened by 1 base and J by 7 bases, with 9 bases between the two germline ends. Study processing details: The assay estimated nucleated cells by amplifying reference gene primers. Generated by immunoSEQ multiplex PCR, the TCRdb table keeps only in-frame clones and is missing some. Clonal size and the V and J genes are those of that table, whereas D and trimming came from the DNA. The sample consists of roughly 240,000 clones, roughly 90% of them appearing once. Residents of 24 US areas, aged about 18 to 95 years, made up the participants. Cohort allocation depended upon clinical history that participants reported.

Sequencing used PBMCs or T cells enriched from blood (not recorded which). The receptor's source is a woman aged 30 to 39 with acute COVID-19. The V call is TRBV5-8, the J call TRBJ2-4; D may be TRBD2 (6 bases). DNA for the CDR3: TGTGCCAGCAGCTTGAAGGGGAGGAACATTCAGTACTTC. It yields the protein CASSLKGRNIQYF.